Listed below are T cell receptor beta chains from one sample, sequenced in a study of CD8 T cell repertoires and HIV-1 epitope variants. Antigens for these TCRs are unknown. Data came from immunoSEQ multiplex PCR; TCRdb stores just in-frame clones and leaves some out. The table lists about 1,800 clones, 69% of them singletons. Input material: cultured CD8+ T cells derived from PBMCs. The receptors originated from a male donor with HIV. The CDR3 runs from the conserved cysteine through the conserved F or W. The D gene is left open where the match is weak. Clone size, where shown, is once, few, many, or a class for clones that have expanded.

J: TRBJ2-7; D: TRBD2; size: NA; V: TRBV5-1; CDR3: CASSPEASGGSYEQYF; DNA: TGCGCCAGCAGCCCGGAGGCTAGCGGGGGATCCTACGAGCAGTACTTC
J: TRBJ2-5; D: TRBD2; size: once; V: TRBV28; CDR3: CASSHPLAGVQETQYF; DNA: TGTGCCAGCAGCCATCCTTTGGCGGGAGTCCAAGAGACCCAGTACTTC
J: TRBJ1-1; D: TRBD1; size: NA; V: TRBV11-1; CDR3: CASSLSGGSYEAFF; DNA: TGTGCCAGCAGCCTATCAGGGGGTAGCTATGAAGCTTTCTTT
J: TRBJ2-3; D: TRBD1; size: NA; V: TRBV5-6; CDR3: CASSFGTGLLADTQYF; DNA: TGTGCCAGCAGCTTCGGGACAGGGCTTCTTGCAGATACGCAGTATTTT
J: TRBJ2-7; D: TRBD1; size: NA; V: TRBV2; CDR3: CASSEGQGAKEQYF; DNA: TGTGCCAGCAGTGAAGGACAGGGGGCGAAAGAGCAGTACTTC
J: TRBJ2-2; D: NA; size: NA; V: TRBV2; CDR3: CASSEGRQGGFPNTGELFF; DNA: TGTGCCAGCAGTGAAGGCCGACAGGGAGGCTTCCCTAACACCGGGGAGCTGTTTTTT
J: TRBJ1-2; D: NA; size: NA; V: TRBV29-1; CDR3: CSVESETANYGYTF; DNA: TGCAGCGTTGAAAGTGAGACCGCTAACTATGGCTACACCTTC
J: TRBJ2-1; D: TRBD2; size: NA; V: TRBV7-6; CDR3: CASTETSGSRNEQFF; DNA: TGTGCCAGCACCGAGACTAGCGGGAGTCGGAATGAGCAGTTCTTC